The rows below give T cell receptor beta chains drawn from one sample of a study of long-term antiretroviral therapy in people with HIV. The repertoire was sequenced with immunoSEQ multiplex PCR; TCRdb's copy has only in-frame clones and lacks some. The repertoire consists of around 15,000 clones, with roughly 81% occurring once and the leading ten covering about 5.2%. The sample here was unsorted PBMCs, taken 0.5 years after starting antiretroviral therapy. The receptor source for this set is a woman aged 40 to 55 with HIV. The conserved cysteine and the conserved F or W are not part of the CDR3 here. The D gene is left open where the match is weak. Some rows have no size entry. The others give once, few or many, or a class for an expanded clone.

TRBJ2-5 TRBV7-7 TRBD1 . ASSQRTGRGETQY
TRBJ2-5 TRBV30 . . AWSTLDRAETQY
TRBJ2-7 TRBV6-5 TRBD2 . ASSLGLAGGKQY
TRBJ2-5 TRBV5-1 TRBD2 once ASSRGGMETQY
TRBJ2-1 TRBV6-5 . . ASSYSILAGNNEQF
TRBJ2-7 TRBV11-2 . once ASSRAESSYEQY
TRBJ2-3 TRBV7-3 TRBD2 . ASSIKAGGDTDTQY
TRBJ1-2 TRBV27 TRBD1 . ASRAGGAGYGYT
TRBJ1-6 TRBV6-5 TRBD1 . ASSPTGDSPLH
TRBJ1-2 TRBV25-1 TRBD1 . ASSDNRGGGNYGYT
TRBJ2-5 TRBV11-2 . once ASSNGETQY
TRBJ2-3 TRBV19 . . ASSIRNTDTQY
TRBJ1-4 TRBV7-2 . . ASTSYGRGGEKLF
TRBJ2-6 TRBV5-4 TRBD1 . ASSQGQGVLAGANVLT
TRBJ2-5 TRBV5-1 . . ASSLLGGQETQY
TRBJ2-7 TRBV19 . once ASSTGVSYEQY
TRBJ2-1 TRBV11-2 . . ASSLGGMREQF
TRBJ1-4 TRBV2 . few ASRQVLELF
TRBJ2-3 TRBV6-6 . . ASSPSTDTQY